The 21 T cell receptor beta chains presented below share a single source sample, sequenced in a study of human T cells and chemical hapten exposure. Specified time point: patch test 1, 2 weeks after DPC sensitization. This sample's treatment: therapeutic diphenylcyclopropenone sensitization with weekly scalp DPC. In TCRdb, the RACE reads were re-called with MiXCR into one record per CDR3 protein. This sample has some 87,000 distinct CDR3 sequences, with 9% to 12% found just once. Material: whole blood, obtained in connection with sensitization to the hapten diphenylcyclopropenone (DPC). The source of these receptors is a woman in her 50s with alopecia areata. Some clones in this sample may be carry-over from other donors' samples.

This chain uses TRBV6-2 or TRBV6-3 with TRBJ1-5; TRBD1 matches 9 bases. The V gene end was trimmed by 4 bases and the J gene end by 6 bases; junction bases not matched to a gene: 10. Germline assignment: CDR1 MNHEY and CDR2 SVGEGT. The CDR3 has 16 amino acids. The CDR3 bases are TGTGCCAGCAGTTGGACCGGGACAGGGCTCAGTCAGCCCCAGCATTTT. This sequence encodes CASSWTGTGLSQPQHF.

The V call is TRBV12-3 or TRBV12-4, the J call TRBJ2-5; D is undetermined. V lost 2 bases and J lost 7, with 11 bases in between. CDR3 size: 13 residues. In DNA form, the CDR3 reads TGTGCCAGCAGTTTAAAAGGCAAGGGGACCCAGTACTTC. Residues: CASSLKGKGTQYF.

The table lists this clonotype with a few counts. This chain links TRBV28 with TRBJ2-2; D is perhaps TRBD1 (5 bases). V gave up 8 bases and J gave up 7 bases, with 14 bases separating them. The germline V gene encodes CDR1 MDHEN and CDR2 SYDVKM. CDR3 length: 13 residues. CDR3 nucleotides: TGTGCCAGCCTCGCAGGGCCCATCGGGGAGCTGTTTTTT. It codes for CASLAGPIGELFF.

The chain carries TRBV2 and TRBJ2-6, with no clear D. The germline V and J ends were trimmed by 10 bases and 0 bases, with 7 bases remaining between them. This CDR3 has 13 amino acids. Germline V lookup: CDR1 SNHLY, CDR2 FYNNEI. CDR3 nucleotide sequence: TGTGCCACCCGGAACTCTGGGGCCAACGTCCTGACTTTC. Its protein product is CATRNSGANVLTF.

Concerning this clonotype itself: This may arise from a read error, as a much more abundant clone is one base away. The CDR3 spells CSARTTLASRAGTQYF. In nucleotides, the CDR3 is TGCAGTGCTAGGACCACCCTAGCTTCCAGGGCGGGGACCCAGTACTTC. This chain connects TRBV20-1 to TRBJ2-5; D could derive from TRBD1 or TRBD2 (5 bases each). The length of the CDR3 is 16 residues. CDR1 and CDR2 from the germline V gene are DFQATT and SNEGSKA (reference sequence). The V end lost 3 bases, the J end lost 7 bases, and 24 bases lay between the germline ends.

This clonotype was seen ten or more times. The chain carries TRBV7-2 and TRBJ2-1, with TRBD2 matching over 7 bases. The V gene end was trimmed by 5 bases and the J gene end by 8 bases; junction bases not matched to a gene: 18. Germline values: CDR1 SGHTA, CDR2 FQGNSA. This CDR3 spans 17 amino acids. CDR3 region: CASSPDLGRAGWDEQFF. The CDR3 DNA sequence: TGTGCCAGCAGCCCTGACCTGGGGAGGGCCGGTTGGGATGAGCAGTTCTTC.

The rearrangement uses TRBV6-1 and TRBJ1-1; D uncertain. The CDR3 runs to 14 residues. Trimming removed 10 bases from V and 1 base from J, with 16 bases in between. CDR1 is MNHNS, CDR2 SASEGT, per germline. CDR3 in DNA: TGTGCCAACAGAGAACATTCGGGGAACACTGAAGCTTTCTTT. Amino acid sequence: CANREHSGNTEAFF.

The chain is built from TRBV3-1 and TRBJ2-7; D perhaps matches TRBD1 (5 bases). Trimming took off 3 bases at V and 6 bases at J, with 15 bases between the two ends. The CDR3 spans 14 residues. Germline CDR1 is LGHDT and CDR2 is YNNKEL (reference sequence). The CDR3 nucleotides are TGTGCCAGCAGCCACCCAGGGCCTGACGGCGAGCAGTACTTC. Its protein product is CASSHPGPDGEQYF.

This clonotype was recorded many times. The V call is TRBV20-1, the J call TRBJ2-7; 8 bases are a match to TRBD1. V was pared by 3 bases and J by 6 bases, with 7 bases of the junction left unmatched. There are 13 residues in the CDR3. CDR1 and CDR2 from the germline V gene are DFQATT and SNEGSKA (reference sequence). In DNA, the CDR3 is TGCAGTGCTAGCCGGCAGGGGGCTTTCGAGCAGTACTTC. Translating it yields CSASRQGAFEQYF.

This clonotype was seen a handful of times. The CDR3 loop is CASSQDYRFLNTEAFF. The CDR3, as DNA: TGCGCCAGCAGCCAAGATTATAGGTTTCTGAACACTGAAGCTTTCTTT. V and J are TRBV4-3 and TRBJ1-1; no reliable D call. From germline, CDR1 is LGHNA and CDR2 YSLEER. The CDR3 contains 16 residues. V was cut by 0 bases and J by 0 bases, with 11 bases left in between.

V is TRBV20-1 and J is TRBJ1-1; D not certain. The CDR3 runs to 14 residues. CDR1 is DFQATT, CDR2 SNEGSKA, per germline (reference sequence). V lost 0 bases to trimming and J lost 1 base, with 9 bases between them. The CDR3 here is CSARDPRQNTEAFF. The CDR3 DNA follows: TGCAGTGCTAGAGATCCCAGACAGAACACTGAAGCTTTCTTT.

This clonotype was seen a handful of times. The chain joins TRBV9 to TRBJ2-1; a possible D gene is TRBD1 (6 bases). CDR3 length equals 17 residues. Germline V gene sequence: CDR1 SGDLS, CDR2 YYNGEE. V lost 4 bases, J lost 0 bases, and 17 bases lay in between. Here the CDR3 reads CASSPGDGVLSYNEQFF. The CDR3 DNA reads TGTGCCAGCAGCCCAGGGGACGGGGTCCTCTCCTACAATGAGCAGTTCTTC.

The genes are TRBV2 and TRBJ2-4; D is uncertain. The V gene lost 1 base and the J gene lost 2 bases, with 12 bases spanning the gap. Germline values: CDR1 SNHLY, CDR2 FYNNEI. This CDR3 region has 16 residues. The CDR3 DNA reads TGTGCCAGCAGTGAAGGAGAGATTAGGACCAAAAACATTCAGTACTTC. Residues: CASSEGEIRTKNIQYF.

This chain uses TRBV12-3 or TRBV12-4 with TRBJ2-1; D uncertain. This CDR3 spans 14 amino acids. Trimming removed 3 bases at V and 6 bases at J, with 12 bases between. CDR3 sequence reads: CASSLGRSLNEQFF. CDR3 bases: TGTGCCAGCAGTTTGGGTCGATCACTCAATGAGCAGTTCTTC.

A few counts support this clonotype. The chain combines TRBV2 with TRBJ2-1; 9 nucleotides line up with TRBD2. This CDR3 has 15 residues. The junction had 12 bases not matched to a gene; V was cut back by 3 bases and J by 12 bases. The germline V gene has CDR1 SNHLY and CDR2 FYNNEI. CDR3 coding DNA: TGTGCCAGCAGTGAGGTCCTAGCGGGACGGGGCGGGCAGTTCTTC. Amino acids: CASSEVLAGRGGQFF.

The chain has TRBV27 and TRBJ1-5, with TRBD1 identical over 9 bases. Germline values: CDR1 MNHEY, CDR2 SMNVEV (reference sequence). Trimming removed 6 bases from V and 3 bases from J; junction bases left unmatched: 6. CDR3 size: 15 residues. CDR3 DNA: TGTGCCAGCAGACCTGGGACAGGGCTCAATCAGCCCCAGCATTTT. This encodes CASRPGTGLNQPQHF.

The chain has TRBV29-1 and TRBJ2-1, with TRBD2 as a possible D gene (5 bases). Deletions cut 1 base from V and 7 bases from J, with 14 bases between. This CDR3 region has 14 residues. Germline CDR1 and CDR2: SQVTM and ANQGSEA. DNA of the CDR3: TGCAGCGTTGAAGGAGCGGAGCCTAGAAATGAGCAGTTCTTC. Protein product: CSVEGAEPRNEQFF.

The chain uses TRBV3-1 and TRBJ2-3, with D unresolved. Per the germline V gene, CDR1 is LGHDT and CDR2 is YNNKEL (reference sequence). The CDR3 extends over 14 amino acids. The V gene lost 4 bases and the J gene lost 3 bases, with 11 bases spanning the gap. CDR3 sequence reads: CASSLSPGTDTQYF. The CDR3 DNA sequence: TGTGCCAGCAGCCTTAGTCCGGGTACAGATACGCAGTATTTT.

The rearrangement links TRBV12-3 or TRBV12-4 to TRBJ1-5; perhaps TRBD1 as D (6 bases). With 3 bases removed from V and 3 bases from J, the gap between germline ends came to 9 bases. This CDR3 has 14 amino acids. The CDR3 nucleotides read TGTGCCAGCAGTTTTACAGGGCCCAATCAGCCCCAGCATTTT. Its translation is CASSFTGPNQPQHF.

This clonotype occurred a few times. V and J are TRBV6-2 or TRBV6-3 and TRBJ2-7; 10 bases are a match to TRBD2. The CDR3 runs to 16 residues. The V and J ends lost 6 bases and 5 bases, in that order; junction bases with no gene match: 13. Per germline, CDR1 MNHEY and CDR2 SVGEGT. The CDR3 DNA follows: TGTGCCAGCAGCTTCTTTCAGCGGGAGGGCAACAACGAGCAGTACTTC. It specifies CASSFFQREGNNEQYF.

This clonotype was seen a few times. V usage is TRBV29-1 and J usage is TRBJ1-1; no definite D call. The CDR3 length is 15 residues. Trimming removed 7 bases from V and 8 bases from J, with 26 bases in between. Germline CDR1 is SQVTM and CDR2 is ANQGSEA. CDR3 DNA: TGCAGCGCCATTGAAGTCATGGGATTCCCTCCCGAAGCTTTCTTT. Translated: CSAIEVMGFPPEAFF. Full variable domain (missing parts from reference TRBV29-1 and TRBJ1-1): SAVISQKPSRDICQRGTSLTIQCQVDSQVTMMFWYRQQPGQSLTLIATANQGSEATYESGFVIDKFPISRPNLTFSTLTVSNMSPEDSSIYLCSAIEVMGFPPEAFFGQGTRLTVV.